This T cell receptor (beta chain) was retrieved from a study of T cells in Graves' hyperthyroidism and ophthalmopathy. Findings of the study overall: Blood held most thyroid clonotypes expanded above 0.001 frequency.

Amplified TCR beta CDR3 regions came from RNA transcripts. Primed by the HTBI set, a first-round RT-PCR was run on the TCR CDR3. TCRdb used MiXCR to reprocess the multiplex PCR reads, holding one entry per CDR3 protein. This sample has about 360,000 distinct CDR3 sequences, with less than 15% found just once. V was clipped by 5 bases and J by 4 bases, with 20 bases between them. This CDR3 contains 15 residues. Per the germline V gene, CDR1 is DFQATT and CDR2 is SNEGSKA (reference sequence). This clonotype has only one observation. Its antigen is currently unknown. A much larger clonotype is one base distant, so this may be a read error. It was considered stable Graves' hyperthyroidism when ophthalmopathy did not progress within 18 months. Patients aged 18 to 65 had newly diagnosed hyperthyroidism that had lasted under 2 months. Diagnoses were established using clinical symptoms, serum thyroxine and TRAb, thyroid ultrasound and orbital computed tomography.

The receptor was isolated from a woman aged 18-29 years with Graves' hyperthyroidism. Sequences were obtained from blood. The gene calls are TRBV20-1 and TRBJ1-2; D possibly corresponds to TRBD1 (5 bases). The CDR3 DNA reads as TGCAGTGCTCCCCGCCGGGACGGTCCGATCTATGGCTACACCTTC. This gives the protein CSAPRRDGPIYGYTF.